The 7 T cell receptor beta chains below all came from one sample that was sequenced in a study of T cell repertoires in cytomegalovirus infection (dated by TCRdb to the late 2010s). This specimen's treatment or condition label, per the study, means: in vitro stimulation with specific CMV peptide epitopes to enrich CMV-specific T cells. No antigens are known for them. The instrument was an Illumina HiSeq 1500. TCRdb redid the processing of the public reads, applying fastp at Q25 and MiXCR, and retained in-frame beta chains. Records with the same CDR3 protein are collapsed into one entry carrying the most frequent genes and DNA. This sample lists under 350,000 distinct CDR3 sequences; under 25% were detected once. The top ten constitute roughly a fifth of the sample. This specimen consisted of cultured PBMCs, obtained from culture after CMV antigen stimulation. The receptors originated from a human donor in good health (CMV status not recorded). Some clones in this sample may be carry-over from other donors' samples.

The rearrangement uses TRBV19 and TRBJ2-3; 7 bases line up with TRBD1. Trimming took 4 bases from V and 2 from J; bases not matched to a gene: 9. Germline values: CDR1 LNHDA, CDR2 SQIVND (reference sequence). The CDR3 consists of 16 residues. The chain's CDR3 is CASSRDTGTVTDTQYF. In DNA form, the CDR3 reads TGTGCCAGTAGTAGGGATACCGGGACAGTCACAGATACGCAGTATTTT.

The V call is TRBV15, the J call TRBJ2-2, with D unresolved. Looked up from germline, CDR1 is LNHNV and CDR2 is YYDKDF (reference sequence). V lost 0 bases to trimming and J lost 7 bases, with 6 bases between them. The CDR3 is 13 residues long. Written as DNA, the CDR3 is TGTGCCACCAGCAGAGATCTGGGCGGGGAGCTGTTTTTT. Encoded protein: CATSRDLGGELFF.

V is TRBV19 and J is TRBJ2-1, with a weak D call TRBD2 (6 bases). The V gene's germline CDR1 is LNHDA and CDR2 SQIVND (reference sequence). CDR3 length: 18 residues. V was shortened by 9 bases and J by 7 bases, with 31 bases between the two germline ends. The CDR3 here is CARNRRMAGTRLWNEQFF. DNA of the CDR3: TGTGCCAGAAACCGAAGAATGGCGGGGACCAGACTGTGGAATGAGCAGTTCTTC.

This clonotype was detected many times. The rearrangement uses TRBV7-2 and TRBJ2-1, with D possibly TRBD2 on 6 matching bases. The CDR3 is 14 residues long. V was trimmed by 5 bases and J by 5 bases, leaving 13 bases between them. CDR1 SGHTA and CDR2 FQGNSA come from the germline V gene. The CDR3 DNA reads TGTGCCAGCAGCCTCGGCCCGGGGGACAATGAGCAGTTCTTC. It specifies CASSLGPGDNEQFF.

This clonotype has ten or more counts. The chain employs TRBV7-8 and TRBJ2-1; D call uncertain. The length of the CDR3 is 12 residues. V lost 1 base and J lost 9, with 7 bases in between. The germline V gene has CDR1 SGHVS and CDR2 FQNEAQ. The CDR3 loop reads CASSLGVGEQFF. CDR3 nucleotides: TGTGCCAGCAGCTTAGGGGTTGGTGAGCAGTTCTTC.

The chain uses TRBV6-5 and TRBJ1-5; 8 bases are shared with TRBD1. V trimming: 5 bases; J trimming: 3 bases; junction bases outside the gene matches: 6. CDR3 size: 15 residues. Per the germline V gene, CDR1 is MNHEY and CDR2 is SVGAGI. CDR3 residues: CASSRDRRFNQPQHF. CDR3 sequence (DNA): TGTGCCAGCAGTAGGGACAGGCGGTTCAATCAGCCCCAGCATTTT.

This clonotype occurred a few times. V usage is TRBV6-2 or TRBV6-3 and J usage is TRBJ2-7; no clear D. The CDR3 loop spans 12 amino acids. CDR1 and CDR2 (germline): MNHEY, SVGEGT. V lost 0 bases to trimming and J lost 2 bases, with 2 bases between them. The DNA for the CDR3 is TGTGCCAGCAGTTACTCGGCCTACGAGCAGTACTTC. It is translated as CASSYSAYEQYF.